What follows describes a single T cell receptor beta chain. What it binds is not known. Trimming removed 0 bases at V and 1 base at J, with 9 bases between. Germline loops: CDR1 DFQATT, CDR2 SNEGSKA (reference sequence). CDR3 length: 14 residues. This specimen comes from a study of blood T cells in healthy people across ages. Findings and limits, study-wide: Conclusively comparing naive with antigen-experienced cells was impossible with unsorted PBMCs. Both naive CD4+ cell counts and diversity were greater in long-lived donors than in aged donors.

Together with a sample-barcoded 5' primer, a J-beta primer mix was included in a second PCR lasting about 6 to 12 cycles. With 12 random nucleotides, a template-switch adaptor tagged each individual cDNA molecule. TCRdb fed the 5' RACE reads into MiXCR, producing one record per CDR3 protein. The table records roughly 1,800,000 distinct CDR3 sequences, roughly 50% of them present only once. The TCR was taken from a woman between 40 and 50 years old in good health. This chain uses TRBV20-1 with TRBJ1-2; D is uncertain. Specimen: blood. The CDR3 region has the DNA TGCAGTGCTAGAGATAGATCACATAACTATGGCTACACCTTC. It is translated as CSARDRSHNYGYTF.